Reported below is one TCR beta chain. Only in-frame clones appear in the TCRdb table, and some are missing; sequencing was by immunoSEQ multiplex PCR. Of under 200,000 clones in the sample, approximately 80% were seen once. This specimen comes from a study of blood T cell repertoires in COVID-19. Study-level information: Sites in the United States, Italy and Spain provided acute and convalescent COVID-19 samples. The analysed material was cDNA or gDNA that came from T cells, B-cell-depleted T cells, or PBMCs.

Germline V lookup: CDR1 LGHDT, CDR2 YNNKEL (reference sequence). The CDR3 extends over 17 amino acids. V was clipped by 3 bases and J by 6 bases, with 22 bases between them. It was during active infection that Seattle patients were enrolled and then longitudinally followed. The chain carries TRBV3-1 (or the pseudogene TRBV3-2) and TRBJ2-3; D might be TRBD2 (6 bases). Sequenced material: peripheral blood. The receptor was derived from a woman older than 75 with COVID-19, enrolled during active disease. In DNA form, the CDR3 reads TGTGCCAGCAGCCAGGACCTAAAACTAGCTACCCGCGATACGCAGTATTTT. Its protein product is CASSQDLKLATRDTQYF.